These 7 T cell receptor beta chains originate from one sample sequenced in a study of cytomegalovirus exposure and HLA in healthy donors. Use of 60 Vbeta and 13 Jbeta primers characterized the PCR. TCRdb's table, derived via immunoSEQ multiplex PCR, lists solely in-frame clones and lacks some. Among 90,000 to 120,000 clones listed, more than 70% were seen once. The sample was PBMCs. The receptor source for this set is a man aged 25 to 40 in good health and CMV-seronegative.

This sequence joins TRBV15 and TRBJ2-1, with 14 bases identical to TRBD2. The V gene's germline CDR1 is LNHNV and CDR2 YYDKDF (reference sequence). J lost 7 bases, V lost 3 bases, and 8 bases had no gene match. The CDR3 has 17 residues. In nucleotides, the CDR3 is TGTGCCACCAGCAGGGACCCGGGACTAGCGGGAGTTAATGAGCAGTTCTTC. Translating it yields CATSRDPGLAGVNEQFF.

J is TRBJ2-3 and V is TRBV6-5, with D tentatively TRBD2 (6 bases). CDR1 and CDR2 (germline): MNHEY, SVGAGI. CDR3 size: 15 residues. V was cut by 2 bases and J by 0 bases, with 9 bases left in between. CDR3 sequence reads: CASSYPGASTDTQYF. The CDR3 DNA reads as TGTGCCAGCAGTTACCCGGGAGCGAGCACAGATACGCAGTATTTT.

This clone has more than one count but fewer than ten. The chain couples TRBV2 to TRBJ1-2, with D possibly TRBD1 on 5 matching bases. Trimming left V 4 bases short and J 5 bases short, with 11 bases between. Germline CDR1 SNHLY, CDR2 FYNNEI. The CDR3 runs 13 residues. CDR3 bases: TGTGCCAGCAGTGTCGAACAGGAGTATGGCTACACCTTC. This codes for CASSVEQEYGYTF.

The chain joins TRBV7-9 to TRBJ2-1; 9 nucleotides match TRBD2. Germline V gives CDR1 SEHNR, CDR2 FQNEAQ (reference sequence). The CDR3 runs to 16 residues. V shed 0 bases and J 4 bases; nucleotides not matched to a gene: 4. CDR3 sequence: CASSLASGSGYNEQFF. Here the CDR3 DNA reads TGTGCCAGCAGCTTAGCTAGCGGGAGTGGGTACAATGAGCAGTTCTTC.

This sequence joins TRBV5-6 and TRBJ1-2; no clear D gene. Trimming removed 4 bases at V and 4 bases at J, with 8 bases between. This CDR3 comprises 12 residues. CDR1 is SGHDT, CDR2 YYEEEE, per germline. CDR3 sequence (DNA): TGTGCCAGCAGCACCGAGAGCTATGGCTACACCTTC. It specifies CASSTESYGYTF.

The chain employs TRBV18 and TRBJ1-5, with D perhaps TRBD1 (6 bases). Germline CDR1 and CDR2: KGHSH and LQKENI. Trimming took 3 bases from V and 0 from J, leaving 18 bases between them. The CDR3 runs 18 residues. The CDR3 loop reads CASSPRPGDPYSNQPQHF. The CDR3 DNA follows: TGTGCCAGCTCACCGCGACCAGGGGATCCTTATAGCAATCAGCCCCAGCATTTT.

This clone appeared once. CDR3 protein: CASTPGGTGGYGYTF. In DNA, the CDR3 is TGTGCCAGCACCCCTGGAGGGACAGGGGGATATGGCTACACCTTC. The chain is built from TRBV9 and TRBJ1-2; 11 nucleotides agree with TRBD1. Losses at the gene ends were 6 bases for V and 5 bases for J; bases not matched to a gene: 9. The CDR3 loop spans 15 amino acids. Germline V lookup: CDR1 SGDLS, CDR2 YYNGEE.